The 8 T cell receptor beta chains presented below share a single source sample, sequenced in a study of shared clonotypes between healthy human individuals. Profiled with immunoSEQ multiplex PCR; TCRdb holds only in-frame clones, not every one. The table includes hundreds of thousands of clones, around 78% detected once. The specimen sequenced was PBMCs. The receptors come from a woman in her thirties or forties in good health. Some clones in this sample may be carry-over from other donors' samples.

This clone was detected a few times. V gene TRBV10-3 combines with J gene TRBJ1-3, with D possibly TRBD1 on 5 matching bases. This CDR3 is 14 amino acids long. Per the germline V gene, CDR1 is ENHRY and CDR2 is SYGVKD. Deletions cut 6 bases from V and 0 bases from J, with 9 bases between. The CDR3 DNA follows: TGTGCCATCAGAGGGGCCTCCTCTGGAAACACCATATATTTT. Translating it yields CAIRGASSGNTIYF.

The chain is built from TRBV12-5 and TRBJ2-7, with TRBD1 identical over 8 bases. The length of the CDR3 is 15 residues. CDR1 and CDR2 (germline): LGHNT, FRNRAP. Trimming removed 6 bases from V and 7 bases from J; junction bases left unmatched: 14. CDR3 amino acids: CASGLGQGALEEQYF. The CDR3 region has the DNA TGTGCTAGTGGCCTCGGACAGGGCGCTCTGGAGGAGCAGTACTTC.

This clone has more than one count but fewer than ten. The chain recombines TRBV19 with TRBJ2-3; possibly TRBD2 for D (5 bases). V dropped 4 bases and J dropped 2 bases, with 19 bases sitting between them. Germline V gene lookup returns CDR1 LNHDA and CDR2 SQIVND (reference sequence). The CDR3 extends over 17 amino acids. The CDR3 reads CASSTRRAEDLTDTQYF. CDR3 DNA sequence: TGTGCCAGTAGTACCCGGCGGGCAGAGGACCTCACAGATACGCAGTATTTT.

This clone has at least ten counts. This rearrangement joins TRBV28 to TRBJ2-2, with 9 bases lining up with TRBD2. After removal of 6 bases from V and 7 bases from J, the junction contained 9 bases not matched to a gene. CDR3 length: 15 residues. The germline CDR1 and CDR2 sequences are MDHEN and SYDVKM. The CDR3 loop reads CASSHSGRSIGELFF. The CDR3 nucleotides read TGTGCCAGCAGCCATAGCGGGAGATCTATCGGGGAGCTGTTTTTT.

The V call is TRBV25-1, the J call TRBJ2-7; tentatively, D is TRBD2 (5 bases). In germline, CDR1 is MGHDK, CDR2 SYGVNS. V was shortened by 4 bases and J by 2 bases, with 9 bases between the two germline ends. This CDR3 region has 13 residues. CDR3 DNA: TGTGCCAGCAGTGTGACCGGGACCTACGAGCAGTACTTC. It encodes CASSVTGTYEQYF.

This rearrangement joins TRBV28 to TRBJ1-3; tentative D call: TRBD1 (5 bases). CDR1 and CDR2 (germline): MDHEN, SYDVKM. The CDR3 consists of 15 residues. Trimming removed 6 bases from V and 2 bases from J, with 14 bases in between. DNA for the CDR3: TGTGCCAGCAGATCCGGGGGGAGGGCTGGAAACACCATATATTTT. Residues: CASRSGGRAGNTIYF.

The CDR3 spells CASSRGQSSYNEQFF. In DNA form, the CDR3 reads TGCGCCAGCAGCCGGGGACAGAGCTCCTACAATGAGCAGTTCTTC. J is TRBJ2-1 and V is TRBV5-1; 7 bases align to TRBD1. The CDR3 contains 15 residues. Germline loops: CDR1 SGHRS, CDR2 YFSETQ. The V gene end was trimmed by 4 bases and the J gene end by 0 bases; junction bases not matched to a gene: 4.

The chain carries TRBV7-8 and TRBJ2-5; 9 bases line up with TRBD1. Unmatched junction bases numbered 9, after V lost 5 bases and J lost 5 bases. CDR3 length: 15 residues. The germline CDR1 and CDR2 sequences are SGHVS and FQNEAQ. The chain's CDR3 is CASSGRQGERETQYF. The CDR3 nucleotides read TGTGCCAGCAGCGGAAGACAGGGGGAGAGGGAGACCCAGTACTTC.